The entry that follows covers one TCR beta chain sequence. No antigen is known for it. Germline lookup yields CDR1 MNHGY and CDR2 SVAAGI. This CDR3 contains 15 residues. Trimming pared 5 bases from V and 6 bases from J, leaving 20 bases between. These data come from a study of cytomegalovirus exposure and HLA in healthy donors. Study as a whole: Tens of millions of unique TCR sequences came from HLA-typed donors in an early release.

Study outcomes and limitations: Within a later analysis, the majority of CMV-associated TCR beta chains appeared HLA-restricted. Sequencing probably produced one cluster of sequence variants that were highly shared. Data from an earlier analysis indicated that most TCR beta V segments were productive either about 90% or about 30% of the time.

The PCR ran on 60 Vbeta and 13 Jbeta primers. Here immunoSEQ multiplex PCR was the method, and the copy in TCRdb shows in-frame clones only, minus some. The sample contains approximately 140,000 clones, over 75% of which appear only once. J is TRBJ2-7 and V is TRBV6-9; the D gene is possibly TRBD1 (7 bases). The clonotype was recovered from a woman between 40 and 55 years old in good health and CMV-seropositive. Sequenced sample: PBMCs. In nucleotides, the CDR3 is TGTGCCAGCAGTGGCAAGACAGGGCAGGGAGGCGAGCAGTACTTC. Translated: CASSGKTGQGGEQYF.